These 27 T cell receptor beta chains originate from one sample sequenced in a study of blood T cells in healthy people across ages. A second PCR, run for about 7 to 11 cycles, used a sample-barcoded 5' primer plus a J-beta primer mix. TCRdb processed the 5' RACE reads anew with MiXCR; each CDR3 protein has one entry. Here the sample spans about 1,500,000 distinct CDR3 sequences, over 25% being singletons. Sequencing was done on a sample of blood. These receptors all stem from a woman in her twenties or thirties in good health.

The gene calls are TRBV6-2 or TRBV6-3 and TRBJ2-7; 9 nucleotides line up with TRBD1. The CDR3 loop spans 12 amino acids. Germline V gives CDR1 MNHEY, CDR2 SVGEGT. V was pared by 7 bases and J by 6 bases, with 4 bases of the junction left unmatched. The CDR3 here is CASTGQGTEQYF. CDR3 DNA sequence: TGTGCCAGCACCGGACAGGGGACCGAGCAGTACTTC.

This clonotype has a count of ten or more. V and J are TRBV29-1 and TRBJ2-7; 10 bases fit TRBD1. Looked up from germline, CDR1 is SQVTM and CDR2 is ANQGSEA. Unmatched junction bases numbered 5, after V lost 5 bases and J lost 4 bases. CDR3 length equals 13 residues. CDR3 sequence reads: CSVTGQGFYEQYF. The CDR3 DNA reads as TGCAGCGTTACGGGACAGGGGTTTTACGAGCAGTACTTC.

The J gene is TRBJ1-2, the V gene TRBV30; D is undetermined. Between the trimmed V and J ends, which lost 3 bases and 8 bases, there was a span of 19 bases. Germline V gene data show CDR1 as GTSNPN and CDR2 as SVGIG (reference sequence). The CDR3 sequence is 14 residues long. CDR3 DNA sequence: TGTGCCTGGAGGGTAGGCCGAGCCCCCTACGGCTACACCTTC. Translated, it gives CAWRVGRAPYGYTF.

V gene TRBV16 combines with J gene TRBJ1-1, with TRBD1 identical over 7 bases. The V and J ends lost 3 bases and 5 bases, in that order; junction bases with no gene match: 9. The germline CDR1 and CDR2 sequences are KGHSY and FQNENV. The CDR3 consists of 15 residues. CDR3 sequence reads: CASSQTDRDWTEAFF. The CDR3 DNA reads TGTGCCAGCAGCCAGACCGACAGGGATTGGACTGAAGCTTTCTTT.

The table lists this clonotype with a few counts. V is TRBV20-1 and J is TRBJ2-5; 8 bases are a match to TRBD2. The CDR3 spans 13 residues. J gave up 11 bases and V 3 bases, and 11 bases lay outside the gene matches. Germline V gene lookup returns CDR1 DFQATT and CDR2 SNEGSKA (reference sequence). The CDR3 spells CSASGAGEGEQYF. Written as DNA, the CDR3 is TGCAGTGCTAGCGGAGCGGGGGAAGGGGAGCAGTACTTC.

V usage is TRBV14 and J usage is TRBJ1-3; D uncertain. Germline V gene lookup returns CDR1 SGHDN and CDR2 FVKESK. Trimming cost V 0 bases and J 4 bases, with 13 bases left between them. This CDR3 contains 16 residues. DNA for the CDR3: TGTGCCAGCAGCCAAGATTTGAACAGAGTGGGAAACACCATATATTTT. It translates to CASSQDLNRVGNTIYF.

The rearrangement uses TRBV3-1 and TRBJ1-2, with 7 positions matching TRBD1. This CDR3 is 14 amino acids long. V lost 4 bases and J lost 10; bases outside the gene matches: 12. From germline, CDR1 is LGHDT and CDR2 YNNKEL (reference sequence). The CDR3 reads CASSPHHGTEDYTF. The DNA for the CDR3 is TGTGCCAGCAGCCCCCATCACGGGACAGAGGACTACACCTTC.

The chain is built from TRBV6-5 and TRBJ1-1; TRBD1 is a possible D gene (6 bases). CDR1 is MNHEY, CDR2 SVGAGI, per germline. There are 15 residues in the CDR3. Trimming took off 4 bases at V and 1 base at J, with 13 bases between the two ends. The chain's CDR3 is CASSSPGQKNTEAFF. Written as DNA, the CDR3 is TGTGCCAGCAGTTCCCCCGGACAGAAGAACACTGAAGCTTTCTTT.

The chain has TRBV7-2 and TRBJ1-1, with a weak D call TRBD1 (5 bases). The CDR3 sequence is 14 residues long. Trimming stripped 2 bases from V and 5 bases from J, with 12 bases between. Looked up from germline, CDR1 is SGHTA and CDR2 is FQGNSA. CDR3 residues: CASSLFQGDTEAFF. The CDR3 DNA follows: TGTGCCAGCAGCTTATTCCAGGGAGATACTGAAGCTTTCTTT.

Here the CDR3 DNA reads TGCGCCAGCAGCCAAGGCAGGACAGTTTTTGGCGGCTACACCTTC. Protein sequence: CASSQGRTVFGGYTF. This chain uses TRBV4-1 with TRBJ1-2; D perhaps matches TRBD1 (6 bases). The V gene lost 1 base and the J gene lost 8 bases, with 17 bases spanning the gap. The germline V gene has CDR1 MGHRA and CDR2 YSYEKL. CDR3 length: 15 residues.

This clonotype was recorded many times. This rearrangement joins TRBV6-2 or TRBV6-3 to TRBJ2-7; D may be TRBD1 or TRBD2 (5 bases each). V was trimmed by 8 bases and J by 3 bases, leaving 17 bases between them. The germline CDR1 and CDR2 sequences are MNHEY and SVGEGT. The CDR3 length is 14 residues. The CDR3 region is CASRPGRNLYEQYF. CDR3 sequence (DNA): TGTGCCAGCCGACCGGGACGGAATCTCTACGAGCAGTACTTC.

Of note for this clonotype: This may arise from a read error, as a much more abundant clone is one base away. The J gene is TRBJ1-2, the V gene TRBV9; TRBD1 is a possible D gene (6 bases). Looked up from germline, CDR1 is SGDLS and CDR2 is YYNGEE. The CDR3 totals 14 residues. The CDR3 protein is CASSPRGGSYGYIF. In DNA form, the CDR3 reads TGTGCCAGCAGCCCCAGAGGGGGATCCTATGGCTACATCTTC.

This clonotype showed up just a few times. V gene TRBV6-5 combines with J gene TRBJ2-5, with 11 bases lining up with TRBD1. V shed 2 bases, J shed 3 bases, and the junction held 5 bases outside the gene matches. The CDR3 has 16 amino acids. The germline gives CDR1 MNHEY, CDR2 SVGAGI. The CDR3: CASSYGTGGGKETQYF. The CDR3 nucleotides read TGTGCCAGCAGTTACGGGACAGGGGGGGGCAAAGAGACCCAGTACTTC.

Here the CDR3 reads CASNWGGTGQETQYF. DNA for the CDR3: TGTGCCAGCAACTGGGGGGGGACAGGGCAAGAGACCCAGTACTTC. The chain carries TRBV7-2 and TRBJ2-5; 9 nucleotides align to TRBD1. The V gene end was trimmed by 7 bases and the J gene end by 2 bases; junction bases not matched to a gene: 8. CDR1 is SGHTA, CDR2 FQGNSA, per germline. The CDR3 is 15 residues long.

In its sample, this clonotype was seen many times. DNA for the CDR3: TGTGCCAGCAGTGAATATCTCGGGAGGAGGGGCGAGCAGTACTTC. Translation gives CASSEYLGRRGEQYF. This chain uses TRBV25-1 with TRBJ2-7; 7 bases fit TRBD2. With 0 bases clipped from V and 6 bases from J, the junction kept 8 bases outside the gene matches. Germline CDR1 MGHDK, CDR2 SYGVNS. The CDR3 length is 15 residues.

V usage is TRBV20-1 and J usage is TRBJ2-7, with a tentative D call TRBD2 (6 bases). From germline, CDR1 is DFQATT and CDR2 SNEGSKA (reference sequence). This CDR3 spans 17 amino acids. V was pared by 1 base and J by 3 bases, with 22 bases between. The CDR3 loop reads CSARGTHKAGMFYEQYF. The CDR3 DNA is TGCAGTGCTAGAGGTACTCATAAAGCGGGTATGTTCTACGAGCAGTACTTC.

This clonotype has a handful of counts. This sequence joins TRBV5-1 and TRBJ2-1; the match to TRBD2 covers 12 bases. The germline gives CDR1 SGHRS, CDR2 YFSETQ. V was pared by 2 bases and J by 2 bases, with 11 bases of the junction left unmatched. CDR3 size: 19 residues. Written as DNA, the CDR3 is TGCGCCAGCAGCTTCACTAGCGGGAGGCAAAACCCCACCTACAATGAGCAGTTCTTC. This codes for CASSFTSGRQNPTYNEQFF. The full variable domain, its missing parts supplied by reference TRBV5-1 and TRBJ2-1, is KAGVTQTPRYLIKTRGQQVTLSCSPISGHRSVSWYQQTPGQGLQFLFEYFSETQRNKGNFPGRFSGRQFSNSRSEMNVSTLELGDSALYLCASSFTSGRQNPTYNEQFFGPGTRLTVL.

The CDR3, as DNA: TGTGCCAGCAGCTTGGCGTCCTCAGCCCGGCTGGAGCCCCAGCATTTT. The encoded protein is CASSLASSARLEPQHF. The chain carries TRBV5-5 and TRBJ1-5; D remains ambiguous. There are 16 residues in the CDR3. CDR1 is SGHKS, CDR2 YYEKEE, per germline (reference sequence). Trimming left V 0 bases short and J 8 bases short, with 18 bases between.

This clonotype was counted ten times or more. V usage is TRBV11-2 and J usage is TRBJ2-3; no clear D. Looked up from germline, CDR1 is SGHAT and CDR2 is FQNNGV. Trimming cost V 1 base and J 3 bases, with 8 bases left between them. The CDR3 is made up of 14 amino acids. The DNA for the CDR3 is TGTGCCAGCAGCTTAGGCTCTGATACAGATACGCAGTATTTT. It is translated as CASSLGSDTDTQYF. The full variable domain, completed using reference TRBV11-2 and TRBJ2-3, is EAGVAQSPRYKIIEKRQSVAFWCNPISGHATLYWYQQILGQGPKLLIQFQNNGVVDDSQLPKDRFSAERLKGVDSTLKIQPAKLEDSAVYLCASSLGSDTDTQYFGPGTRLTVL.

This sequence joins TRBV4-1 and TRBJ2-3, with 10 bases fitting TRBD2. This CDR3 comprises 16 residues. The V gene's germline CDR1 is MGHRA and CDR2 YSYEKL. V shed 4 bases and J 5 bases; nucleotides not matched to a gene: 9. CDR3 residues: CASSRGSGGAIDTQYF. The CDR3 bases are TGCGCCAGCAGCCGCGGGAGCGGGGGGGCAATAGATACGCAGTATTTT.

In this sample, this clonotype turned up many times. The CDR3 DNA reads as TGTGCCAGCAGTTACGGCGGGGACTACTACAATGAGCAGTTCTTC. Translating it yields CASSYGGDYYNEQFF. The J gene is TRBJ2-1, the V gene TRBV6-2 or TRBV6-3, with 7 bases fitting TRBD2. The V segment lost 2 bases and the J segment 3 bases; nucleotides outside the gene matches: 4. The CDR3 extends over 15 amino acids. Germline CDR1 reads MNHEY; CDR2 reads SVGEGT.

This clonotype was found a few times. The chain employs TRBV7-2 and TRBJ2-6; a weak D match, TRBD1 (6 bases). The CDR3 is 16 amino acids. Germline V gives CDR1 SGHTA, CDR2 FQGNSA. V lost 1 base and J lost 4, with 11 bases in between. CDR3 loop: CASSLGWGPGANVLTF. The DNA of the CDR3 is TGTGCCAGCAGCTTAGGGTGGGGGCCCGGGGCCAACGTCCTGACTTTC.

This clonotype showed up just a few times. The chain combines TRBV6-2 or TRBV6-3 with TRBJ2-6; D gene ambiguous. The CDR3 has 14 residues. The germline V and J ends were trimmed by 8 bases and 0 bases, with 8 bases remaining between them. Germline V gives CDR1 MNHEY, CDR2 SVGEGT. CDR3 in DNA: TGTGCCAGCTTTAAGATCTCTGGGGCCAACGTCCTGACTTTC. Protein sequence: CASFKISGANVLTF.

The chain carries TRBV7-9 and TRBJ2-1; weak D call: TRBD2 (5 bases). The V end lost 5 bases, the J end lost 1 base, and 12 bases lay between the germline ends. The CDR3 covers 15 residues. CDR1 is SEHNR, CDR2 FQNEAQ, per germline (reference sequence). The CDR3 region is CASSHPGKSYNEQFF. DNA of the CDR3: TGTGCCAGCAGCCACCCCGGGAAATCCTACAATGAGCAGTTCTTC.

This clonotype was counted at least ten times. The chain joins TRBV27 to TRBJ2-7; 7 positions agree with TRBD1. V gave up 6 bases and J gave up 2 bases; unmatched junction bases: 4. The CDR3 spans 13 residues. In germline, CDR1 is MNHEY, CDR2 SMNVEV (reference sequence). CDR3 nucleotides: TGTGCCAGCAGCAGGACAGGACCCTACGAGCAGTACTTC. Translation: CASSRTGPYEQYF.

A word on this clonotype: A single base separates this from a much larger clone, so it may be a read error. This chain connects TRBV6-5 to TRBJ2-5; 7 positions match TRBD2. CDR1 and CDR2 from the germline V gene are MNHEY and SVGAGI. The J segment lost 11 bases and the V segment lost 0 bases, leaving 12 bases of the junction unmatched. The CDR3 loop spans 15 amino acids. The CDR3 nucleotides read TGTGCCAGCAGTTACTCCTACCGCGGCGGGGGTGAGCAGTACTTC. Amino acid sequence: CASSYSYRGGGEQYF.

CDR3 DNA: TGTGCCAGCAGCTTGGGCAGACCGAAAGGCTATGGCTACACCTTC. Translation gives CASSLGRPKGYGYTF. This chain connects TRBV5-4 to TRBJ1-2; no firm D call. The V gene's germline CDR1 is SGHNT and CDR2 YYREEE (reference sequence). V dropped 0 bases and J dropped 4 bases, with 13 bases sitting between them. The CDR3 covers 15 residues.